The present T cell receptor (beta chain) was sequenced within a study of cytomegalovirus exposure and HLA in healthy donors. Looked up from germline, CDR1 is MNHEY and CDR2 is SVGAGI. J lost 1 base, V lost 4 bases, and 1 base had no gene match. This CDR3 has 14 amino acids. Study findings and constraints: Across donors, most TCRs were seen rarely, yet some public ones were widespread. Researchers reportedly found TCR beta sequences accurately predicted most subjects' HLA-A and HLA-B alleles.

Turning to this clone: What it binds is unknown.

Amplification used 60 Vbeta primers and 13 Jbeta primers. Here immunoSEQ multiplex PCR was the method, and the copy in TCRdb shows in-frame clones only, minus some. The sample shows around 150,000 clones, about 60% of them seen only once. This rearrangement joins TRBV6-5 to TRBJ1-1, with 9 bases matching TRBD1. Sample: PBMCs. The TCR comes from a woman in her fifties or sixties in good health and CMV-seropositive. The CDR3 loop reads CASSLQGANTEAFF. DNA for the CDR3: TGTGCCAGCAGTTTACAGGGGGCGAACACTGAAGCTTTCTTT.